This record looks at one T cell receptor (beta chain) sequence and its context. Its antigen is not identified. This record comes from a study of T cell responses to AZD1222 COVID-19 vaccine. Study in general: Investigators merged groups given second doses at roughly 4 or roughly 12 weeks.

Trimming took 5 bases from V and 5 from J, leaving 18 bases between them. The CDR3 sequence is 15 residues long. Germline V gene data show CDR1 as LNHDA and CDR2 as SQIVND (reference sequence). The study's findings and limits: Spike-specific TCR breadth and depth went up after people got two AZD1222 doses. Seropositive at baseline were only 5 or 6 AZD1222 recipients. Females made up more of the donors, who were largely white British, and clonal diversity may have come out too low.

Only in-frame clones appear in the TCRdb table, and some are missing; sequencing was by immunoSEQ multiplex PCR. The sample records fewer than 200,000 clones, approximately 90% being singletons. This TCR derives from an adult in good health. The source was peripheral blood, collected on day 0 of AZD1222 vaccination. The V call is TRBV19, the J call TRBJ1-1; a weak D match, TRBD1 (6 bases). Here the CDR3 reads CASSPNLQGTTEAFF. The CDR3 DNA follows: TGTGCCAGTAGTCCTAACTTACAGGGAACGACTGAAGCTTTCTTT. Variable domain in full (rest from reference TRBV19 and TRBJ1-1): DGGITQSPKYLFRKEGQNVTLSCEQNLNHDAMYWYRQDPGQGLRLIYYSQIVNDFQKGDIAEGYSVSREKKESFPLTVTSAQKNPTAFYLCASSPNLQGTTEAFFGQGTRLTVV.